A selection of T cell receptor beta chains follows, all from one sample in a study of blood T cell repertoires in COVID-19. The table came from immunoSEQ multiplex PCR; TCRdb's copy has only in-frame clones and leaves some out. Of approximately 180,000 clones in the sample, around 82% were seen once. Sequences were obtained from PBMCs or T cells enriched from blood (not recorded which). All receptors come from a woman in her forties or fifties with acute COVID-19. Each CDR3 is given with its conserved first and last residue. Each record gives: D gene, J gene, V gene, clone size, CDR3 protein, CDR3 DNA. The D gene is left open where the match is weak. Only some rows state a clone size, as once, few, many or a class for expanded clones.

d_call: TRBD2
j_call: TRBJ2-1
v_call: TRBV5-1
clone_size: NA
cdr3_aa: CASSLSSGIYNEQFF
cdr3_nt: TGCGCCAGCAGCTTGTCTAGCGGAATATACAATGAGCAGTTCTTC

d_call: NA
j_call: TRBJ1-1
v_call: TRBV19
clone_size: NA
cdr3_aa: CASSIDREPGAAEAFF
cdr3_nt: TGTGCCAGTAGTATAGATCGGGAACCGGGTGCAGCTGAAGCTTTCTTT

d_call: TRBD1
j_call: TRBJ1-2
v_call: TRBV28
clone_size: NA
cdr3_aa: CASSSPGQGAYGYTF
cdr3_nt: TGTGCCAGCAGTTCCCCGGGACAGGGGGCGTATGGCTACACCTTC

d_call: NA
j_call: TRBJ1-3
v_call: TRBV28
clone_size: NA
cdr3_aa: CASSLGRGSGNTIYF
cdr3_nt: TGTGCCAGCAGTTTAGGCCGGGGGTCTGGAAACACCATATATTTT

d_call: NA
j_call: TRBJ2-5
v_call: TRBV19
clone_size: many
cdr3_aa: CASSSQQEETQYF
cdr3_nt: TGTGCCAGTAGTTCCCAGCAGGAAGAGACCCAGTACTTC

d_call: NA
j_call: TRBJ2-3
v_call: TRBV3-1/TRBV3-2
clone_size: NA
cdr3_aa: CASSQALPGQGLTDTQYF
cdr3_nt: TGTGCCAGCAGCCAAGCTCTCCCGGGACAAGGACTTACAGATACGCAGTATTTT

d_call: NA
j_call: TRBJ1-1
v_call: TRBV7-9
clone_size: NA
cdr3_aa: CASSLVYGAGDTEAFF
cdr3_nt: TGTGCCAGCAGCTTAGTTTATGGGGCGGGGGACACTGAAGCTTTCTTT

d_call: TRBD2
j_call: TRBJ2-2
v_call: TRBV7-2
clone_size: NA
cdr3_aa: CASSLGLNTGELFF
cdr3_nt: TGTGCCAGCAGTCTGGGACTAAACACCGGGGAGCTGTTTTTT

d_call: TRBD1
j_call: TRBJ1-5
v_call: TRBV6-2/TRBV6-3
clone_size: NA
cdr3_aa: CASSPRGTVSNQPQHF
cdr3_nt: TGTGCCAGCAGCCCTAGGGGGACAGTAAGCAATCAGCCCCAGCATTTT

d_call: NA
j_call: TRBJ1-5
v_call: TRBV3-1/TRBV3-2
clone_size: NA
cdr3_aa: CASSQDRSRQPQHF
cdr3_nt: TGTGCCAGCAGCCAAGATCGGTCTAGACAGCCCCAGCATTTT

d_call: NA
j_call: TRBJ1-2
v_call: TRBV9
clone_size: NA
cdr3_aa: CASSVARDGKAGYTF
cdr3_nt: TGTGCCAGCAGCGTAGCTCGAGACGGGAAGGCTGGCTACACCTTC

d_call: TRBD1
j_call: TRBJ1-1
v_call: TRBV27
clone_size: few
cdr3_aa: CASSQGAGWAEAFF
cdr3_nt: TGTGCCAGCAGCCAGGGGGCTGGGTGGGCTGAAGCTTTCTTT

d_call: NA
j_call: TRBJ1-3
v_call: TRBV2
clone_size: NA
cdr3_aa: CASSKGKGYGNTIYF
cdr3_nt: TGTGCCAGCAGTAAAGGAAAGGGGTATGGAAACACCATATATTTT

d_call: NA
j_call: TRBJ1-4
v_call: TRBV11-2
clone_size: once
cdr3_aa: CASSLGPDEKLFF
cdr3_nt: TGTGCCAGCAGCTTAGGTCCGGATGAAAAACTGTTTTTT

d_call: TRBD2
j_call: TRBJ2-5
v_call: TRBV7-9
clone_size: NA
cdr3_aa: CASSLAAGGRETQYF
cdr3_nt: TGTGCCAGCAGCTTAGCAGCGGGGGGGAGAGAGACCCAGTACTTC

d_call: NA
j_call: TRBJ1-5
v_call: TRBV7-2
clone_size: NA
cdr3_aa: CASSAHRRGEPQHF
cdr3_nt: TGTGCCAGCAGCGCCCACAGGAGAGGAGAGCCCCAGCATTTT

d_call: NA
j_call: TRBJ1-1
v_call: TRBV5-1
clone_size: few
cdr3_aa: CASSHPENTEAFF
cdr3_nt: TGCGCCAGCAGCCACCCAGAGAACACTGAAGCTTTCTTT

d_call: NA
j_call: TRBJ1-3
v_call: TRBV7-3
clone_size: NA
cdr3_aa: CASSLGAPGSGNTIYF
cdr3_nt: TGTGCCAGCAGCTTAGGGGCGCCGGGCTCTGGAAACACCATATATTTT

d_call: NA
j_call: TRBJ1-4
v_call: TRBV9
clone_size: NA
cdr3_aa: CASSSPSFSGEKLFF
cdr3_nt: TGTGCCAGCAGCTCCCCTTCCTTTTCAGGTGAAAAACTGTTTTTT

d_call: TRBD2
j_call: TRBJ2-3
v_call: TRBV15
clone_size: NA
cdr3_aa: CATSRPLAGGSTDTQYF
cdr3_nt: TGTGCCACCAGCAGACCTCTAGCGGGGGGGAGCACAGATACGCAGTATTTT

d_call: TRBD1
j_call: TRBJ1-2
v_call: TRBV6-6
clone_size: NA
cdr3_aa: CASTSGGTDPMGYTF
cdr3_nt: TGTGCCAGCACCTCCGGCGGGACAGACCCTATGGGCTACACCTTC

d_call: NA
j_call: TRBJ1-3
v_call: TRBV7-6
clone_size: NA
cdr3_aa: CASSPSRVSGNTIYF
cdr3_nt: TGTGCCAGCAGCCCAAGCAGGGTATCTGGAAACACCATATATTTT

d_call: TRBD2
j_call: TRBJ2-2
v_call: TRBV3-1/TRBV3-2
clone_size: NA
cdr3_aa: CASSPGLAGGLMGGELFF
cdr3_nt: TGTGCCAGCAGCCCCGGACTAGCGGGGGGGCTAATGGGCGGGGAGCTGTTTTTT

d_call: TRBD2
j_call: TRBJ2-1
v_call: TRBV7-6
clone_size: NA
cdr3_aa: CASSPRTSGGLSYNEQFF
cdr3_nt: TGTGCCAGCAGCCCCCGGACTAGCGGGGGCCTCTCCTACAATGAGCAGTTCTTC

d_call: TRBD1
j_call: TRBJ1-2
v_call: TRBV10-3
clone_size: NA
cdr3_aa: CAISESGAGGYGYTF
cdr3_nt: TGTGCCATCAGTGAGTCGGGCGCAGGGGGCTATGGCTACACCTTC

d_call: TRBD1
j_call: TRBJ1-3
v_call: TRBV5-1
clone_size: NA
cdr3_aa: CASSPDRVGFGNTIYF
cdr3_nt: TGCGCCAGCAGCCCGGACAGGGTTGGGTTTGGAAACACCATATATTTT

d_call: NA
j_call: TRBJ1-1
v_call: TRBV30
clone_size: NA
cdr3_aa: CAWSQAIEAFF
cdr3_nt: TGTGCCTGGAGTCAGGCGATCGAGGCTTTCTTT

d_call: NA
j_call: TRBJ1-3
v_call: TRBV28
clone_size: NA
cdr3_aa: CASSFLSGNTIYF
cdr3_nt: TGTGCCAGCAGTTTCCTCTCTGGAAACACCATATATTTT

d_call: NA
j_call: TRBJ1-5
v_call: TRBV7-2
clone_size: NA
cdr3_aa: CASSSGDNQPQHF
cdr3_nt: TGTGCCAGCAGCTCGGGGGACAATCAGCCCCAGCATTTT

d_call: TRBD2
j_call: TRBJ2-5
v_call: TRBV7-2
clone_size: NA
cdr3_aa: CASSLFPSGGQETQYF
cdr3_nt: TGTGCCAGCAGCTTATTTCCTAGCGGGGGCCAAGAGACCCAGTACTTC

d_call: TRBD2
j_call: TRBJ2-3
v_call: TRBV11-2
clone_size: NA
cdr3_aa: CASFGRGTQYF
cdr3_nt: TGTGCCAGCTTCGGGAGGGGAACGCAGTATTTT

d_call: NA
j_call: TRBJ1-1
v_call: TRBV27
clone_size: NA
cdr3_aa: CASSFSLPGLRNTEAFF
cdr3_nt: TGTGCCAGCAGTTTCTCCTTACCGGGACTCAGGAACACTGAAGCTTTCTTT

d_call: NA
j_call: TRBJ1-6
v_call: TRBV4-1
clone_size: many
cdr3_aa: CASSHDRVGQAAPLHF
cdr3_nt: TGCGCCAGCAGCCATGACCGGGTGGGGCAGGCAGCACCCCTCCACTTT

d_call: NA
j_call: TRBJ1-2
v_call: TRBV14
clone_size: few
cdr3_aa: CASSQSVWGYTF
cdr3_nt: TGTGCCAGCAGCCAATCGGTATGGGGCTACACCTTC

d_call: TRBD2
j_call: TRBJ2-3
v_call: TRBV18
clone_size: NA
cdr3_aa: CASSPRGGAGTDTQYF
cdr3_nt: TGTGCCAGCTCACCACGGGGAGGGGCAGGCACAGATACGCAGTATTTT

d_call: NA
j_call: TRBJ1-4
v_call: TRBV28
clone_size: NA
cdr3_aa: CASSLFRSTNEKLFF
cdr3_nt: TGTGCCAGCAGTTTATTTCGGTCAACTAATGAAAAACTGTTTTTT

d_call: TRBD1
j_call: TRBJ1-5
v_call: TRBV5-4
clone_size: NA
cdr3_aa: CASSTDRGRQPQHF
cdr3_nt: TGTGCCAGCAGCACCGACAGGGGAAGACAGCCCCAGCATTTT

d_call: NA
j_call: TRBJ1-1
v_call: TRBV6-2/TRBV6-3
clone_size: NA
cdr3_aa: CASSLWRGTEAFF
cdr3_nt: TGTGCCAGCAGTCTCTGGAGGGGCACTGAAGCTTTCTTT

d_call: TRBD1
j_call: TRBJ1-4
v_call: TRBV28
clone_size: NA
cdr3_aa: CASSWPGQGLEKLFF
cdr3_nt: TGTGCCAGCAGCTGGCCGGGACAGGGTTTGGAAAAACTGTTTTTT

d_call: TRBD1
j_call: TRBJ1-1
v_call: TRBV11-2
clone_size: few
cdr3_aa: CASRLPGQGNTEAFF
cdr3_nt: TGTGCCAGCAGATTGCCGGGACAGGGAAACACTGAAGCTTTCTTT

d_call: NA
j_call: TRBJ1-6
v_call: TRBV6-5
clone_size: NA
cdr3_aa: CASSYSWGRDNSPLHF
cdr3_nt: TGTGCCAGCAGTTACTCTTGGGGGAGGGATAATTCACCCCTCCACTTT

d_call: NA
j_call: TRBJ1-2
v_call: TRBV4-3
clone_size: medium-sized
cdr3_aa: CASSQEEEDFNYGYTF
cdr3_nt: TGCGCCAGCAGCCAAGAGGAGGAGGATTTTAACTATGGCTACACCTTC

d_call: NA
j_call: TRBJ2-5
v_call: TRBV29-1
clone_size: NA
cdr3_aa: CSVEQGLLGETQYF
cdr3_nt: TGCAGCGTTGAGCAGGGACTCCTTGGGGAGACCCAGTACTTC

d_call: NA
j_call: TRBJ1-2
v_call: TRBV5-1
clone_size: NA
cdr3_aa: CASSSAVRGSNYGYTF
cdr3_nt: TGCGCCAGCAGCTCAGCAGTTCGGGGGTCTAACTATGGCTACACCTTC

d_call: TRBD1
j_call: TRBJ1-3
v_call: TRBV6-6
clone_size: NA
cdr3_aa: CASSYSETGDGNTIYF
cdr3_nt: TGTGCCAGCAGTTACTCCGAGACAGGGGACGGAAACACCATATATTTT

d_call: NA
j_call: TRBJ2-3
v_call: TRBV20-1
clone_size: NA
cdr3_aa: CSASTGQLIQDTQYF
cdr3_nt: TGCAGTGCTAGTACGGGACAACTAATTCAGGATACGCAGTATTTT

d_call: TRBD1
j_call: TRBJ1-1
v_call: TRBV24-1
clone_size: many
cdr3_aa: CATSDGDRGVWAEAFF
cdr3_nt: TGTGCCACCAGTGATGGCGACAGGGGGGTCTGGGCTGAAGCTTTCTTT

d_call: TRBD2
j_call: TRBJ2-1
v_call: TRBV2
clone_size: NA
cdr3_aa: CASSEEGGLNNNEQFF
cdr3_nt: TGTGCCAGCAGTGAGGAGGGAGGGTTGAATAACAATGAGCAGTTCTTC

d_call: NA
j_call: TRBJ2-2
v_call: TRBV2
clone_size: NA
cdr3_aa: CASSPRATGELFF
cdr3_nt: TGTGCCAGCAGTCCCAGGGCGACTGGGGAGCTGTTTTTT

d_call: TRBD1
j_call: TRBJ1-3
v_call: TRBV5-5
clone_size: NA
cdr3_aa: CASSSNRGTGNTIYF
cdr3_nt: TGTGCCAGCAGCTCTAACAGGGGTACTGGAAACACCATATATTTT

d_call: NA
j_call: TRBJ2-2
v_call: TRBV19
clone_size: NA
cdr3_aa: CASSIRGRRNTGELFF
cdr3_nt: TGTGCCAGTAGTATACGGGGGAGACGTAACACCGGGGAGCTGTTTTTT

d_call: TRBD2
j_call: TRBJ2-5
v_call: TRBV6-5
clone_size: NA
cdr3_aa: CASSYSRRGGRKTQYF
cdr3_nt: TGTGCCAGCAGTTACTCAAGGCGGGGGGGCAGGAAGACCCAGTACTTC

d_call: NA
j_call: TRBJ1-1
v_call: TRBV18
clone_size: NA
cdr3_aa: CASSPGGALVNTEAFF
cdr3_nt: TGTGCCAGCTCACCAGGCGGTGCCCTCGTGAACACTGAAGCTTTCTTT

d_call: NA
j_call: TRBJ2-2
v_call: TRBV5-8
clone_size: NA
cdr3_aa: CASSNSDTGELFF
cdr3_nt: TGTGCCAGCAGCAATAGTGACACCGGGGAGCTGTTTTTT

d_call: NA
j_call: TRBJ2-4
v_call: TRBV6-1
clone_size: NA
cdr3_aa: CASSDGGAKNIQYF
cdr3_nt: TGTGCCAGCAGTGATGGAGGAGCCAAAAACATTCAGTACTTC

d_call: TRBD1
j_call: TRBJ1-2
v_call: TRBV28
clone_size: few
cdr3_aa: CASSARTGKDVNYGYTF
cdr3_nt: TGTGCCAGCAGTGCCCGGACAGGGAAAGATGTTAACTATGGCTACACCTTC

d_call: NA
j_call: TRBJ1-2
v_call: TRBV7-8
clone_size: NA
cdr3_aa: CASSLLGGYGYTF
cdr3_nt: TGTGCCAGCAGCTTACTCGGTGGCTATGGCTACACCTTC

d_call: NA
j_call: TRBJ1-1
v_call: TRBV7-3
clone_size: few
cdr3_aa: CASLGTAGVRAFF
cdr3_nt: TGTGCCAGTCTTGGGACGGCGGGAGTTCGAGCTTTCTTT

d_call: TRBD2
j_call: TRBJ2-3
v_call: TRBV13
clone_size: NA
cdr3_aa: CASSPPAPGLAGGHRTDTQYF
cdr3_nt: TGTGCCAGCAGCCCGCCGGCCCCGGGACTAGCGGGGGGGCATCGCACAGATACGCAGTATTTT